This T cell receptor (beta chain) was retrieved from a study of blood T cell repertoires in COVID-19. The overall study: PBMCs, B-cell-depleted T cells, or T cells were the source of the cDNA or gDNA that made up the material.

The authors' processing: Amplification with reference gene primers provided the estimates of nucleated cell counts. Sequenced by immunoSEQ multiplex PCR; TCRdb stores in-frame clones only, minus some. That table furnishes V, J and clone size, whereas the DNA furnished D and trimming. The sample holds 50,000 to 55,000 clones; roughly 84% are singletons and the top ten take 6.5% to 8%. CDR1 and CDR2 (germline): SGHDT, YYEEEE. V shed 1 base and J 7 bases; nucleotides not matched to a gene: 10. The CDR3 extends over 16 amino acids. The sequence was collected from a man aged 45-65 years with active COVID-19. The chain uses TRBV5-6 and TRBJ1-2; 10 nucleotides line up with TRBD1. The sample comprised peripheral blood. In DNA form, the CDR3 reads TGTGCCAGCAGCTTGCGTTCGACAGGGGGCGGCAGTGGCTACACCTTC. Translated: CASSLRSTGGGSGYTF.